The rows below give T cell receptor beta chains drawn from one sample of a study of T cell responses to AZD1222 COVID-19 vaccine. Produced via immunoSEQ multiplex PCR; TCRdb's table is partial and in-frame only. The table records 90,000 to 120,000 clones, more than 80% of them present only once. This specimen consisted of peripheral blood, obtained on day 0 of AZD1222 vaccination. These receptors were taken from an adult in good health. Both conserved end residues are part of each CDR3. Fields, in order: V gene, clone size, D gene, J gene, CDR3 protein, CDR3 DNA. A D gene is named only where the DNA matches it firmly. Where a row states a size, it is once, few, many or the class of an expanded clone; other rows omit it.

>TRBV4-3|NA|TRBD2|TRBJ2-3
CASSQGASGASTDTQYF
TGCGCCAGCAGCCAAGGGGCTAGCGGGGCTAGCACAGATACGCAGTATTTT
>TRBV18|NA|TRBD2|TRBJ2-1
CASSLHPGTSGKQFF
TGTGCCAGCTCACTCCATCCGGGGACTAGCGGGAAGCAGTTCTTC
>TRBV7-8|NA|NA|TRBJ1-5
CASSLAGNNQPQHF
TGTGCCAGCAGCTTAGCAGGTAACAATCAGCCCCAGCATTTT
>TRBV2|NA|NA|TRBJ2-5
CASSWDRQLQETQYF
TGTGCCAGCAGCTGGGACCGACAGCTACAAGAGACCCAGTACTTC
>TRBV5-4|NA|TRBD2|TRBJ2-3
CASSLSSGSRNTQYF
TGTGCCAGCAGCTTAAGTAGCGGGAGTAGGAATACGCAGTATTTT
>TRBV3-1/TRBV3-2|NA|NA|TRBJ2-1
CASSQDRGTLSSYNEQFF
TGTGCCAGCAGCCAAGATCGTGGCACCCTGAGCTCCTACAATGAGCAGTTCTTC
>TRBV7-3|NA|TRBD1|TRBJ2-5
CASSLGATGSRETQYF
TGTGCCAGCAGCTTAGGGGCGACAGGGTCCAGAGAGACCCAGTACTTC
>TRBV9|NA|TRBD1|TRBJ2-7
CASSVGLGDRWASYEQYF
TGTGCCAGCAGCGTAGGGTTAGGGGACAGGTGGGCGTCCTACGAGCAGTACTTC
>TRBV7-2|NA|NA|TRBJ2-7
CASSLARRAPGDEQYF
TGTGCCAGCAGCTTAGCCAGACGAGCCCCTGGGGACGAGCAGTACTTC
>TRBV7-3|NA|TRBD2|TRBJ2-2
CASSSGTSGPNTGELFF
TGTGCCAGCAGCTCGGGGACTAGCGGGCCGAACACCGGGGAGCTGTTTTTT
>TRBV9|NA|TRBD2|TRBJ2-2
CASSVYSGLAGVDGELFF
TGTGCCAGCAGCGTTTATTCGGGACTAGCGGGAGTGGACGGGGAGCTGTTTTTT
>TRBV28|NA|NA|TRBJ1-4
CASKEQDRHEKLFF
TGTGCCAGCAAGGAACAGGACAGACATGAAAAACTGTTTTTT
>TRBV5-1|NA|NA|TRBJ1-1
CASTTDVPNEAFF
TGCGCCAGCACTACGGACGTCCCCAATGAAGCTTTCTTT
>TRBV7-2|NA|NA|TRBJ1-1
CASSPSRAVPEAFF
TGTGCCAGCAGCCCCTCGAGGGCCGTTCCTGAAGCTTTCTTT
>TRBV6-1|once|NA|TRBJ1-2
CASSERQVYGYTF
TGTGCCAGCAGTGAAAGACAGGTCTATGGCTACACCTTC
>TRBV30|NA|NA|TRBJ1-6
CAWRTEWTLHF
TGTGCCTGGAGGACAGAATGGACCCTCCACTTT
>TRBV7-2|NA|NA|TRBJ2-3
CASSLSSGPDTQYF
TGTGCCAGCAGCTTATCATCGGGTCCGGATACGCAGTATTTT
>TRBV7-9|NA|NA|TRBJ1-1
CASSPLEQSMNTEAFF
TGTGCCAGCAGCCCGTTGGAGCAATCCATGAACACTGAAGCTTTCTTT
>TRBV5-1|NA|TRBD2|TRBJ2-1
CASSFSGGMGNEQFF
TGCGCCAGCAGCTTTAGCGGGGGGATGGGGAATGAGCAGTTCTTC
>TRBV5-1|NA|NA|TRBJ2-3
CASTSILASATPDTQYF
TGCGCCAGCACCTCAATCCTGGCGAGCGCGACCCCAGATACGCAGTATTTT
>TRBV27|NA|NA|TRBJ1-2
CASSFRDLNYGYTF
TGTGCCAGCAGTTTCCGGGATTTAAACTATGGCTACACCTTC
>TRBV7-3|once|NA|TRBJ2-1
CASSLTGNSYNEQFF
TGTGCCAGCAGCTTAACTGGGAACTCCTACAATGAGCAGTTCTTC
>TRBV7-2|once|TRBD1|TRBJ2-1
CASSRKPPGTGANEQFF
TGTGCCAGCAGCCGCAAGCCTCCCGGGACAGGGGCTAATGAGCAGTTCTTC
>TRBV10-3|NA|NA|TRBJ2-5
CAIREQGQETQYF
TGTGCCATCAGAGAACAGGGACAAGAGACCCAGTACTTC
>TRBV10-3|NA|NA|TRBJ2-1
CAIRETDSSYNEQFF
TGTGCCATCAGGGAGACGGATAGCTCCTACAATGAGCAGTTCTTC
>TRBV28|NA|NA|TRBJ1-5
CASRSTGDVNQPQHF
TGTGCCAGCAGGTCCACCGGGGATGTCAATCAGCCCCAGCATTTT
>TRBV7-9|NA|NA|TRBJ2-2
CASGSYTGELFF
TGTGCCAGCGGCTCGTACACCGGGGAGCTGTTTTTT
>TRBV29-1|once|NA|TRBJ1-1
CSVVPGHSRDTEAFF
TGCAGCGTTGTCCCTGGCCATTCGCGGGACACTGAAGCTTTCTTT
>TRBV30|NA|NA|TRBJ1-5
CAWSGEIGQKNQPQHF
TGTGCCTGGAGTGGGGAGATAGGCCAGAAAAATCAGCCCCAGCATTTT
>TRBV7-3|NA|TRBD1|TRBJ2-1
CASSPGGSYNEQFF
TGTGCCAGCAGTCCAGGGGGCTCCTACAATGAGCAGTTCTTC
>TRBV3-1/TRBV3-2|NA|NA|TRBJ1-2
CASSQDQGLANYGYTF
TGTGCCAGCAGCCAAGATCAGGGACTAGCTAACTATGGCTACACCTTC
>TRBV5-1|NA|TRBD2|TRBJ2-1
CASSRTREVDEQFF
TGCGCCAGCAGCCGCACACGGGAGGTCGATGAGCAGTTCTTC
>TRBV4-3|NA|TRBD1|TRBJ1-6
CASSLKLKNTGGGSPLHF
TGCGCCAGCAGCCTTAAACTTAAAAATACAGGGGGAGGTTCACCCCTCCACTTT
>TRBV12-3/TRBV12-4|NA|NA|TRBJ1-5
CASSLSVRTPQHF
TGTGCCAGCAGTTTATCGGTCCGGACGCCCCAGCATTTT
>TRBV5-1|NA|TRBD2|TRBJ2-1
CASSLTSGPYNEQFF
TGCGCCAGCAGCTTAACTAGCGGGCCGTACAATGAGCAGTTCTTC
>TRBV6-5|NA|TRBD1|TRBJ1-1
CASSYGTSTGGTEAFF
TGTGCCAGCAGTTACGGTACGAGTACAGGGGGCACTGAAGCTTTCTTT
>TRBV10-3|NA|TRBD2|TRBJ2-2
CAISVTSGSLAAGELFF
TGTGCCATCAGTGTGACTAGCGGGAGTTTGGCGGCCGGGGAGCTGTTTTTT
>TRBV5-1|NA|TRBD2|TRBJ2-1
CASRTSGRADNEQFF
TGCGCCAGCAGAACTAGCGGGAGGGCCGACAATGAGCAGTTCTTC
>TRBV4-3|NA|NA|TRBJ2-4
CASSQTSGTRKNIQYF
TGCGCCAGCAGCCAAACTTCCGGGACTCGCAAAAACATTCAGTACTTC
>TRBV7-6|NA|NA|TRBJ1-6
CASSLVADSPLHF
TGTGCCAGCAGCTTAGTGGCGGATTCACCCCTCCACTTT
>TRBV7-2|NA|NA|TRBJ2-5
CASSLRPETQYF
TGTGCCAGCAGCTTACGCCCAGAGACCCAGTACTTC
>TRBV7-8|NA|TRBD1|TRBJ1-5
CASSSLQGMGQPQHF
TGTGCCAGCAGCTCCCTACAGGGGATGGGCCAGCCCCAGCATTTT
>TRBV10-3|NA|TRBD1|TRBJ1-1
CAIRDRGTEAFF
TGTGCCATCAGGGACAGGGGGACTGAAGCTTTCTTT
>TRBV5-5|NA|NA|TRBJ2-2
CASSWTWLNTGELFF
TGTGCCAGCAGTTGGACTTGGTTGAACACCGGGGAGCTGTTTTTT
>TRBV18|NA|NA|TRBJ1-4
CASSPPKGTNNEKLFF
TGTGCCAGCTCACCACCGAAGGGTACTAATAATGAAAAACTGTTTTTT